This T cell receptor (beta chain) derives from a study of blood T cell repertoires in COVID-19. Sequencing was performed with immunoSEQ multiplex PCR; in TCRdb, only in-frame clones are kept and a portion is missing. The sample holds some 140,000 clones, just under 85% seen once. The specimen sequenced was PBMCs or T cells enriched from blood (not recorded which). This clonotype was obtained from a man between 45 and 60 years old who had recovered from COVID-19.

The CDR3 loop reads CASKTGGLFDTEAFF. In DNA form, the CDR3 reads TGTGCCAGCAAAACAGGGGGCCTATTTGACACTGAAGCTTTCTTT. V is TRBV25-1 and J is TRBJ1-1; 9 bases line up with TRBD1. J gave up 3 bases and V 7 bases, and 9 bases lay outside the gene matches. CDR1 is MGHDK and CDR2 is SYGVNS in the germline V gene. The CDR3 contains 15 residues.